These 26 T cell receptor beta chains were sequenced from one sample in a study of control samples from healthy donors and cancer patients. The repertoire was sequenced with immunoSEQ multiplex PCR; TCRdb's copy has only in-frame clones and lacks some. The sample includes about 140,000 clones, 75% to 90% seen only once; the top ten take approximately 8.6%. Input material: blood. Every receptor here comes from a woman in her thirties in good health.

The CDR3 DNA reads TGCGCCAGCAGCACGGACAGGGAGTTAGATGGCTACACCTTC. Protein: CASSTDRELDGYTF. The V call is TRBV5-1, the J call TRBJ1-2, with 8 bases identical to TRBD1. Per the germline V gene, CDR1 is SGHRS and CDR2 is YFSETQ. Trimming at V came to 4 bases and at J to 6 bases, leaving 8 bases not matched to a gene. The CDR3 spans 14 residues.

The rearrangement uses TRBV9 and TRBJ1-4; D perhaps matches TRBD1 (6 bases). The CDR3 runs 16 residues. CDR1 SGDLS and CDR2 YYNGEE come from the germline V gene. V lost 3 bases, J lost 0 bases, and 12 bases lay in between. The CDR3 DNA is TGTGCCAGCAGCGAGGGGGTGATGACAACTAATGAAAAACTGTTTTTT. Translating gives CASSEGVMTTNEKLFF.

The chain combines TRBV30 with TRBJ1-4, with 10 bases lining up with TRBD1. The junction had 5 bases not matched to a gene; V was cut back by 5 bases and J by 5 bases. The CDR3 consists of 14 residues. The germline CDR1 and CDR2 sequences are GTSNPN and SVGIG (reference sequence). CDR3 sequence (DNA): TGTGCCTGGTACACGGGACAGGGGAATGAAAAACTGTTTTTT. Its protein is CAWYTGQGNEKLFF.

The CDR3 coding sequence is TGTGCCATCAGTGAGGACAGGGGTACATCAGATACGCAGTATTTT. It yields the protein CAISEDRGTSDTQYF. This chain joins TRBV10-3 and TRBJ2-3; 8 bases are a match to TRBD1. The J segment lost 4 bases and the V segment lost 2 bases, leaving 5 bases of the junction unmatched. CDR1 is ENHRY, CDR2 SYGVKD, per germline. CDR3 size: 15 residues.

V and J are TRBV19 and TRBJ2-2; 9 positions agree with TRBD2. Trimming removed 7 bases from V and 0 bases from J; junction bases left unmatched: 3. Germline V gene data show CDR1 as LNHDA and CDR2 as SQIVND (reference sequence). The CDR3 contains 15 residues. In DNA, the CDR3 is TGTGCCAGTATCTCTAGCGGGGCGAACACCGGGGAGCTGTTTTTT. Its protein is CASISSGANTGELFF.

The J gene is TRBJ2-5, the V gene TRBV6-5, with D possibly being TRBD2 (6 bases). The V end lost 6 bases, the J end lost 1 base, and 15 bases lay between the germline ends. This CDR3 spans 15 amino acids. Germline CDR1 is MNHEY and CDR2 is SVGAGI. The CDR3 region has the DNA TGTGCCAGCAGCTCCCTTTCAGCGGGCCAAGAGACCCAGTACTTC. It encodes CASSSLSAGQETQYF.

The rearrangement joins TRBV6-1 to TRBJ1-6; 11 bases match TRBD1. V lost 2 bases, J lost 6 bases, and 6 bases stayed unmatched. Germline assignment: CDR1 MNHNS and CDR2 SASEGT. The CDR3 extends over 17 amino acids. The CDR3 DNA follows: TGTGCCAGCAGTGAATTCGGACAGGGGGCGATTAATTCACCCCTCCACTTT. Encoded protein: CASSEFGQGAINSPLHF.

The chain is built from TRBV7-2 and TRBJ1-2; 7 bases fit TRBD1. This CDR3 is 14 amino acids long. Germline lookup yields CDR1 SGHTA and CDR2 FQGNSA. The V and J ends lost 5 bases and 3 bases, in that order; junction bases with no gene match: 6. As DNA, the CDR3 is TGTGCCAGCAGCACACCTACAGGGGACTATGGCTACACCTTC. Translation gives CASSTPTGDYGYTF.

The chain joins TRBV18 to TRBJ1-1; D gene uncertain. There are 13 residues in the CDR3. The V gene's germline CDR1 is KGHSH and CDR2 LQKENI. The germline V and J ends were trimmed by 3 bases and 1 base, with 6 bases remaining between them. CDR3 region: CASSPDGNTEAFF. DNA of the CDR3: TGTGCCAGCTCACCGGATGGGAACACTGAAGCTTTCTTT.

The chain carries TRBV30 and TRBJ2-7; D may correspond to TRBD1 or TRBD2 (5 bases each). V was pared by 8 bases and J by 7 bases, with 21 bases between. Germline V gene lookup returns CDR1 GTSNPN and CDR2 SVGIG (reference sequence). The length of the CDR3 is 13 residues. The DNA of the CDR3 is TGTGCCGCTTCCCGGGACGGGATCTCAGAGCAGTACTTC. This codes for CAASRDGISEQYF.

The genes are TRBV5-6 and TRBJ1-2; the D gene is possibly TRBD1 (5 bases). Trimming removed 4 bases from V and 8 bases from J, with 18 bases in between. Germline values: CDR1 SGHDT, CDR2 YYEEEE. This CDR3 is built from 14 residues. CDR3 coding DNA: TGTGCCAGCAGCCGACGTCAGGGATTAAGGGGCTACACCTTC. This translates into CASSRRQGLRGYTF.

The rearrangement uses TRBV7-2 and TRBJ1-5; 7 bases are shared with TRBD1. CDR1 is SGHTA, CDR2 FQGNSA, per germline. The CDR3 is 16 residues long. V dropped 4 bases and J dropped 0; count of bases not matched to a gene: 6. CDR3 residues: CASSWTGTDSNQPQHF. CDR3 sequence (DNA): TGTGCCAGCAGCTGGACGGGGACAGATAGCAATCAGCCCCAGCATTTT.

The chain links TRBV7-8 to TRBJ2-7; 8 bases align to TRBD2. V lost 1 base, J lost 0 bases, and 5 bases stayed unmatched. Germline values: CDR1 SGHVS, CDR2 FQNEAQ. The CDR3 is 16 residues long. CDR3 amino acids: CASSLGPSGSSYEQYF. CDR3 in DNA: TGTGCCAGCAGCTTAGGACCGAGCGGGAGCTCCTACGAGCAGTACTTC. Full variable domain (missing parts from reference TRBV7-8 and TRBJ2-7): GAGVSQSPRYKVAKRGQDVALRCDPISGHVSLFWYQQALGQGPEFLTYFQNEAQLDKSGLPSDRFFAERPEGSVSTLKIQRTQQEDSAVYLCASSLGPSGSSYEQYFGPGTRLTVT.

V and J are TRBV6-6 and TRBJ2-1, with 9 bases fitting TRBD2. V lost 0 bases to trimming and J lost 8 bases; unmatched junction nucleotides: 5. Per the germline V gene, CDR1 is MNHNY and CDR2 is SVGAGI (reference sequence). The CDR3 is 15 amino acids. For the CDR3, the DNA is TGTGCCAGCAGTTACTCGAGTTTAGCGGGAGATGAGCAGTTCTTC. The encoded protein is CASSYSSLAGDEQFF.

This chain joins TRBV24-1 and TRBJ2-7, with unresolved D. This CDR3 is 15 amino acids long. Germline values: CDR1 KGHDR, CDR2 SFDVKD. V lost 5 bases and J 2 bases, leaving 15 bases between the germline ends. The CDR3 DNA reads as TGTGCCACCAGTGCCACGGCCGCGTTCCCCTACGAGCAGTACTTC. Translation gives CATSATAAFPYEQYF.

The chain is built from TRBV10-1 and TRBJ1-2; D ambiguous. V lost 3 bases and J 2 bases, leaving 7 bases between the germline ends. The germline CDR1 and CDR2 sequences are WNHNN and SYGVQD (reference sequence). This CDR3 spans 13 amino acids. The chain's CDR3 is CASSDEDNYGYTF. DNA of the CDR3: TGCGCCAGCAGTGACGAGGACAACTATGGCTACACCTTC.

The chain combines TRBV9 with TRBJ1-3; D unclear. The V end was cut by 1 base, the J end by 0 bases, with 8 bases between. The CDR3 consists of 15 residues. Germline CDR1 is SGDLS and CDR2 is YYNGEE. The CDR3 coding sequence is TGTGCCAGCAGCGTATTTGGAAGCTCTGGAAACACCATATATTTT. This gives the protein CASSVFGSSGNTIYF.

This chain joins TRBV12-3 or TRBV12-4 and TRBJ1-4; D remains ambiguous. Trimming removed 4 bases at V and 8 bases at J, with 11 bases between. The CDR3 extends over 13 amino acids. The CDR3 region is CASSSREGEKLFF. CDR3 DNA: TGTGCCAGCAGTTCGCGTGAAGGCGAAAAACTGTTTTTT.

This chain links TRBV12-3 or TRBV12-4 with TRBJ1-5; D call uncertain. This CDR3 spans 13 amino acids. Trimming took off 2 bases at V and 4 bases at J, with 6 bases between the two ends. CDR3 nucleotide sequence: TGTGCCAGCAGTTTAACGGGAAATCAGCCCCAGCATTTT. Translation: CASSLTGNQPQHF.

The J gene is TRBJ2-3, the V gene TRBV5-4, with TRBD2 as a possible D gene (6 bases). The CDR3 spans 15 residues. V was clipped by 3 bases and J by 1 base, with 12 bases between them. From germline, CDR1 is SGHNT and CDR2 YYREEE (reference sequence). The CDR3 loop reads CASSWGLPGTDTQYF. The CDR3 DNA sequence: TGTGCCAGCAGCTGGGGACTCCCCGGCACAGATACGCAGTATTTT. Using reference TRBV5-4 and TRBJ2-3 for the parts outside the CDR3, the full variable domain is ETGVTQSPTHLIKTRGQQVTLRCSSQSGHNTVSWYQQALGQGPQFIFQYYREEENGRGNFPPRFSGLQFPNYSSELNVNALELDDSALYLCASSWGLPGTDTQYFGPGTRLTVL.

The CDR3 sequence is CASSQVRTGSDQPQHF. CDR3 DNA sequence: TGCGCCAGCAGCCAAGTTAGGACAGGGTCTGATCAGCCCCAGCATTTT. The chain carries TRBV4-1 and TRBJ1-5, with 8 bases that match TRBD1. This CDR3 contains 16 residues. Trimming removed 1 base from V and 5 bases from J; junction bases left unmatched: 7. The germline gives CDR1 MGHRA, CDR2 YSYEKL.

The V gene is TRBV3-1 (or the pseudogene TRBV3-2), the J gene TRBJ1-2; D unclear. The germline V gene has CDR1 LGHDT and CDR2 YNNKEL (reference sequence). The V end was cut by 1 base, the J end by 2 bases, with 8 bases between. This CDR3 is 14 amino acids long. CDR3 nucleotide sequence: TGTGCCAGCAGCCAAGGGGCAGCCAACTATGGCTACACCTTC. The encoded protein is CASSQGAANYGYTF.

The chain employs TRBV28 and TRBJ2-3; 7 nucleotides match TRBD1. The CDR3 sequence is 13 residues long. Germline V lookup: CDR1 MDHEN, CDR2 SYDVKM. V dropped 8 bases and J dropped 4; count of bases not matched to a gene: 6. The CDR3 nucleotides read TGTGCCAGCCTGAACAGGGGCGCAGATACGCAGTATTTT. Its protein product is CASLNRGADTQYF.

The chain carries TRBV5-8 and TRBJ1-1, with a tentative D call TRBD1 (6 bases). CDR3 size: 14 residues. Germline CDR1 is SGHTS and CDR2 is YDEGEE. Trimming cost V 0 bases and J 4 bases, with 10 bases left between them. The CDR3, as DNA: TGTGCCAGCAGCTTGGACAGGGCGTCCACTGAAGCTTTCTTT. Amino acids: CASSLDRASTEAFF.

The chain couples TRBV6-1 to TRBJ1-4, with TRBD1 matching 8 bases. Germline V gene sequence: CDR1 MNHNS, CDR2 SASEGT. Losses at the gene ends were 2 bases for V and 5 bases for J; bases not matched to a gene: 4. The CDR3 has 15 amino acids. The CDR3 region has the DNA TGTGCCAGCAGTGAATCATCAGGGGGCAATGAAAAACTGTTTTTT. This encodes CASSESSGGNEKLFF.

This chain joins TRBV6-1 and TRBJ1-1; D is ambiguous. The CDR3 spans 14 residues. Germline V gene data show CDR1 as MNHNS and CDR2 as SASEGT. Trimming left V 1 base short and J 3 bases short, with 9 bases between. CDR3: CASSEVRHYTEAFF. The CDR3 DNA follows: TGTGCCAGCAGTGAAGTCCGCCATTACACTGAAGCTTTCTTT.